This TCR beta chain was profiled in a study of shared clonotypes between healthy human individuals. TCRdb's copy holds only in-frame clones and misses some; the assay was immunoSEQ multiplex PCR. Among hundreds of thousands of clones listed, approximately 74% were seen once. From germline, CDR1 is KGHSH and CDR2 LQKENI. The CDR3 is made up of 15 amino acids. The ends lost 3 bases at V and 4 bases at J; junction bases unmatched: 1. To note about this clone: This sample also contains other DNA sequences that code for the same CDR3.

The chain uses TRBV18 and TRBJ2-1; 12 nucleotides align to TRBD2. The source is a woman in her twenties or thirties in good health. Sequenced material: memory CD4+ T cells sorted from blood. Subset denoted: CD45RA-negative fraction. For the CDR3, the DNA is TGTGCCAGCTCACCCGGACTAGCGGGATACAATGAGCAGTTCTTC. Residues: CASSPGLAGYNEQFF.